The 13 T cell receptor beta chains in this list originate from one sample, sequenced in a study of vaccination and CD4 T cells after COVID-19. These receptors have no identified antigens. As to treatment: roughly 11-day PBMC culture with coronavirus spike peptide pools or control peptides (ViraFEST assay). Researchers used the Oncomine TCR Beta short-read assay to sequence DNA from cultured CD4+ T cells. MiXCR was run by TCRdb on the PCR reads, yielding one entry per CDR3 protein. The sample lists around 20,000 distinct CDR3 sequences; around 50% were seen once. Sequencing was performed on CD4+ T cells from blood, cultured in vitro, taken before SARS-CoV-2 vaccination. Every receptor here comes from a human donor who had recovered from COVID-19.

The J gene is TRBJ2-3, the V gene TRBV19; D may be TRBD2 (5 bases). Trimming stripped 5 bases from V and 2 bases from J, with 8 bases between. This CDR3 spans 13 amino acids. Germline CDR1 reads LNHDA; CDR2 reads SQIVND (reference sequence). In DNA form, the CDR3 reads TGTGCCAGTAGTGCGGACTTCACAGATACGCAGTATTTT. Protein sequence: CASSADFTDTQYF.

The CDR3 DNA sequence: TGTGCCATCAGGCCCGACAGGGGTTGGAATTCACCCCTCCACTTT. Its translation: CAIRPDRGWNSPLHF. This rearrangement joins TRBV10-3 to TRBJ1-6, with 8 bases matching TRBD1. This CDR3 has 15 residues. Per the germline V gene, CDR1 is ENHRY and CDR2 is SYGVKD. With 6 bases clipped from V and 7 bases from J, the junction kept 8 bases outside the gene matches.

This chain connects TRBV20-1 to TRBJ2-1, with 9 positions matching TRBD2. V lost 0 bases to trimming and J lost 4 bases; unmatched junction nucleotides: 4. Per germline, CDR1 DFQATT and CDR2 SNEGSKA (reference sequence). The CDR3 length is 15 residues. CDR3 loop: CSARDSLAGYNEQFF. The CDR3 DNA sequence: TGCAGTGCTAGAGATTCGCTAGCGGGGTACAATGAGCAGTTCTTC.

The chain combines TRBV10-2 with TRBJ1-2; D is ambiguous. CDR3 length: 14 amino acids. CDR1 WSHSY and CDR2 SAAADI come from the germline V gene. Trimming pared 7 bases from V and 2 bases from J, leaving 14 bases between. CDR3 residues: CASNLNSANYGYTF. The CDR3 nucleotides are TGCGCCAGCAACTTGAACAGCGCAAACTATGGCTACACCTTC.

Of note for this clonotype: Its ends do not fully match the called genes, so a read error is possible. The chain's CDR3 is CASSLRQGSSYNSPLHF. The CDR3 bases are TGCGCCAGCAGCCTCCGACAGGGCAGCTCCTATAATTCACCCCTCCATTTT. The chain combines TRBV5-1 with TRBJ1-6; 7 nucleotides align to TRBD1. CDR3 length: 17 amino acids. In germline, CDR1 is SGHRS, CDR2 YFSETQ.

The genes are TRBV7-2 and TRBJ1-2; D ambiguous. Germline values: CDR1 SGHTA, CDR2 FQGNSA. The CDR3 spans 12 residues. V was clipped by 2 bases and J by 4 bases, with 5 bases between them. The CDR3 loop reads CASSLQRYGYTF. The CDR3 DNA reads TGTGCCAGCAGCTTACAACGCTATGGCTACACCTTC.

The CDR3 sequence is CATSGTPLALEEQYF. In DNA form, the CDR3 reads TGCGCCACATCCGGGACTCCCCTCGCTTTAGAAGAGCAGTACTTC. The genes are TRBV4-1 and TRBJ2-7; perhaps TRBD2 as D (6 bases). V was trimmed by 10 bases and J by 7 bases, leaving 26 bases between them. This CDR3 comprises 15 residues. Looked up from germline, CDR1 is MGHRA and CDR2 is YSYEKL.

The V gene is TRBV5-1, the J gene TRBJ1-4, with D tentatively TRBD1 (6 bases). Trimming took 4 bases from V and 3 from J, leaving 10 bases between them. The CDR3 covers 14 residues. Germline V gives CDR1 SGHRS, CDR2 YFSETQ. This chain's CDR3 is CASSDRSSNEKLFF. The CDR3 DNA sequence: TGCGCCAGCAGCGACAGGAGTTCTAATGAAAAACTGTTTTTT.

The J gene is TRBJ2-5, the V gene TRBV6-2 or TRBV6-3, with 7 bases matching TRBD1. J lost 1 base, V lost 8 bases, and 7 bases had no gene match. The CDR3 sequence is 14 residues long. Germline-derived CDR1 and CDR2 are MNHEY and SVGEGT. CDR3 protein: CASDRPGGQETQYF. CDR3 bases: TGTGCCAGCGATCGACCAGGGGGCCAAGAGACCCAGTACTTC.

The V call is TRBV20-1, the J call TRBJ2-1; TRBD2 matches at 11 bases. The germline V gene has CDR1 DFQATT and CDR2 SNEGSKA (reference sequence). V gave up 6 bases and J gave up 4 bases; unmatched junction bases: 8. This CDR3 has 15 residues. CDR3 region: CSAESLAGAYNEQFF. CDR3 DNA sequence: TGCAGTGCCGAGTCACTAGCGGGAGCTTACAATGAGCAGTTCTTC.

The CDR3 DNA reads as TGTGCCAGCTCACCACCTCCGGGACAGAACTATGGCTACACCTTC. Translating gives CASSPPPGQNYGYTF. The V gene is TRBV18, the J gene TRBJ1-2; 7 bases match TRBD1. The trim removed 0 bases at V and 2 bases at J, leaving 3 bases unmatched. Per the germline V gene, CDR1 is KGHSH and CDR2 is LQKENI. The CDR3 extends over 15 amino acids. The full variable domain, in which reference TRBV18 and TRBJ1-2 provide the parts outside the CDR3, is NAGVMQNPRHLVRRRGQEARLRCSPMKGHSHVYWYRQLPEEGLKFMVYLQKENIIDESGMPKERFSAEFPKEGPSILRIQQVVRGDSAAYFCASSPPPGQNYGYTFGSGTRLTVV.

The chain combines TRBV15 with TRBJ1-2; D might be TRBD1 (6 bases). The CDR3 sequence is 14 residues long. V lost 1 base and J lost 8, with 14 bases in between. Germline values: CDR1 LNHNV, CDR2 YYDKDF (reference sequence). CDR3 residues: CATSRVRTVFGYTF. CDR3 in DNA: TGTGCCACCAGCAGAGTTCGGACAGTCTTCGGCTACACCTTC.

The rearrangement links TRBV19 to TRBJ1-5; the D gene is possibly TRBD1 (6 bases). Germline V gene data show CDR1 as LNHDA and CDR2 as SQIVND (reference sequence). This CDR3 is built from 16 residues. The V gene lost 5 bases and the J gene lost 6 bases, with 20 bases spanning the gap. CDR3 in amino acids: CASSVRGRGAIQPQHF. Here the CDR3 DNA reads TGTGCCAGTAGTGTGAGGGGCAGGGGTGCCATTCAGCCCCAGCATTTT.